This T cell receptor (beta chain) was captured by sequencing in a study of blood T cell repertoires in COVID-19. Turning to the study itself: The United States, Italy and Spain were the sources of the acute and convalescent COVID-19 samples. Sample material is recorded as cDNA or gDNA derived from T cells, B-cell-depleted T cells, or PBMCs.

V gave up 2 bases and J gave up 1 base; unmatched junction bases: 9. The CDR3 consists of 18 residues. Germline V lookup: CDR1 SGHDT, CDR2 YYEEEE. Exposed volunteers were people who met a COVID-19 case within 2 weeks before study entry. Per the authors' pipeline: The authors estimated nucleated cell counts from reference gene primer amplification. Profiled with immunoSEQ multiplex PCR; TCRdb holds only in-frame clones, not every one. Clone size and the V and J calls come from that table; the DNA yielded D and trimming. The sample gives around 270,000 clones, roughly 88% of which show up once; about 3.1% is in the top ten.

The V call is TRBV5-6, the J call TRBJ1-1, with 12 bases identical to TRBD1. This TCR was recovered from a woman between 40 and 55 years old who had been exposed to COVID-19. The sequenced sample consisted of PBMCs or T cells enriched from blood (not recorded which). DNA of the CDR3: TGTGCCAGCAGCTTTTTCGGGACAGGGGGCGCAGGGAACACTGAAGCTTTCTTT. As protein: CASSFFGTGGAGNTEAFF.